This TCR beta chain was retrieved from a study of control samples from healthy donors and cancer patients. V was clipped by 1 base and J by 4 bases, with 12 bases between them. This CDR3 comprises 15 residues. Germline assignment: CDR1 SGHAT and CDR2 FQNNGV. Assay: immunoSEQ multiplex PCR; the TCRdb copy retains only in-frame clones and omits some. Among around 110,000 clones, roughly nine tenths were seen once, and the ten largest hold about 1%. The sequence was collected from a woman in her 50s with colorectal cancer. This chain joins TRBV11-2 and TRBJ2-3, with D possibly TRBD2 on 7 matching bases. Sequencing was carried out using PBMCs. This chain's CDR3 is CASSLVLGGPDTQYF. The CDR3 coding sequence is TGTGCCAGCAGCTTAGTTCTCGGGGGGCCAGATACGCAGTATTTT. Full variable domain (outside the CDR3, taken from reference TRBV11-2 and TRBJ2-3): EAGVAQSPRYKIIEKRQSVAFWCNPISGHATLYWYQQILGQGPKLLIQFQNNGVVDDSQLPKDRFSAERLKGVDSTLKIQPAKLEDSAVYLCASSLVLGGPDTQYFGPGTRLTVL.